Below, 26 T cell receptor beta chains from the same sample are listed, as sequenced in a study of blood T cell repertoires in COVID-19. Here immunoSEQ multiplex PCR was the method, and the copy in TCRdb shows in-frame clones only, minus some. This table has hundreds of thousands of clones, about four fifths appearing once. Sequences were obtained from peripheral blood. The source is a woman between 50 and 59 years old with acute or convalescent COVID-19.

The gene calls are TRBV28 and TRBJ1-4, with 7 bases that match TRBD1. J lost 10 bases, V lost 6 bases, and 11 bases had no gene match. The CDR3 sequence is 14 residues long. Germline V gives CDR1 MDHEN, CDR2 SYDVKM. The CDR3 sequence: CASSDGGGAVKLFF. The CDR3 DNA is TGTGCCAGCAGCGACGGAGGGGGCGCGGTAAAACTGTTTTTT.

The chain employs TRBV6-5 and TRBJ2-1, with D possibly matching TRBD2 (6 bases). Germline V gene sequence: CDR1 MNHEY, CDR2 SVGAGI. The CDR3 is made up of 16 amino acids. The V gene lost 2 bases and the J gene lost 6 bases, with 17 bases spanning the gap. CDR3 nucleotide sequence: TGTGCCAGCAGTTACCGGCGGGGCCAAGGAAGCAATGAGCAGTTCTTC. Its translation is CASSYRRGQGSNEQFF.

The chain couples TRBV20-1 to TRBJ2-5; D not resolved. Trimming cost V 6 bases and J 1 base, with 3 bases left between them. CDR1 and CDR2 from the germline V gene are DFQATT and SNEGSKA (reference sequence). The CDR3 spans 10 residues. The CDR3 protein is CSALQETQYF. The CDR3 DNA follows: TGCAGTGCCCTCCAAGAGACCCAGTACTTC.

This chain links TRBV9 with TRBJ2-1, with 11 positions matching TRBD2. In germline, CDR1 is SGDLS, CDR2 YYNGEE. The length of the CDR3 is 15 residues. Trimming removed 0 bases from V and 13 bases from J; junction bases left unmatched: 9. CDR3 sequence: CASSVDTSGRSPQFF. In nucleotides, the CDR3 is TGTGCCAGCAGCGTAGATACTAGCGGGAGAAGTCCCCAGTTCTTC.

This chain uses TRBV29-1 with TRBJ2-5; a possible D gene is TRBD2 (6 bases). This CDR3 spans 12 amino acids. Germline CDR1 reads SQVTM; CDR2 reads ANQGSEA. Trimming stripped 6 bases from V and 7 bases from J, with 15 bases between. CDR3 amino acids: CSVVGAEGTQYF. CDR3 bases: TGCAGCGTGGTGGGTGCGGAGGGGACCCAGTACTTC.

This chain connects TRBV24-1 to TRBJ2-7, with a tentative D call TRBD2 (6 bases). Germline CDR1 and CDR2: KGHDR and SFDVKD. V lost 5 bases and J lost 1, with 14 bases in between. CDR3 length: 15 residues. This chain's CDR3 is CATSAGGGVSYEQYF. DNA of the CDR3: TGTGCCACCAGTGCCGGGGGTGGTGTTTCCTACGAGCAGTACTTC.

This sequence joins TRBV9 and TRBJ2-7; D may be TRBD2 (5 bases). The V gene lost 7 bases and the J gene lost 7 bases, with 24 bases spanning the gap. Germline assignment: CDR1 SGDLS and CDR2 YYNGEE. This CDR3 is built from 15 residues. The CDR3 DNA sequence: TGTGCCAGCTCCCGGGGTGACCCCCCAACGGGGGAGCAGTACTTC. Protein sequence: CASSRGDPPTGEQYF.

The genes are TRBV19 and TRBJ2-7; unclear D gene. The CDR3 loop spans 14 amino acids. CDR1 is LNHDA and CDR2 is SQIVND in the germline V gene (reference sequence). Between the trimmed V and J ends, which lost 4 bases and 0 bases, there was a span of 10 bases. The CDR3 DNA reads as TGTGCCAGTAGTACTGGGCCGAGCTCCTACGAGCAGTACTTC. Encoded protein: CASSTGPSSYEQYF.

V is TRBV10-3 and J is TRBJ2-5; 9 bases agree with TRBD1. Unmatched junction bases numbered 11, after V lost 5 bases and J lost 4 bases. The CDR3 is 16 residues long. Germline assignment: CDR1 ENHRY and CDR2 SYGVKD. As DNA, the CDR3 is TGTGCCATCAGTCAAACAGGGGGCTCACGCCTAGAGACCCAGTACTTC. Translated: CAISQTGGSRLETQYF.

The rearrangement joins TRBV9 to TRBJ2-1; TRBD2 agrees at 9 bases. The junction had 13 bases not matched to a gene; V was cut back by 5 bases and J by 7 bases. The germline CDR1 and CDR2 sequences are SGDLS and YYNGEE. CDR3 length equals 16 residues. For the CDR3, the DNA is TGTGCCAGCAGTGTTCGGCTAGCGGGAAGGCCGAATGAGCAGTTCTTC. Its translation is CASSVRLAGRPNEQFF. Supplemented by reference TRBV9 and TRBJ2-1, the full variable domain reads DSGVTQTPKHLITATGQRVTLRCSPRSGDLSVYWYQQSLDQGLQFLIQYYNGEERAKGNILERFSAQQFPDLHSELNLSSLELGDSALYFCASSVRLAGRPNEQFFGPGTRLTVL.

J is TRBJ2-1 and V is TRBV6-6; perhaps TRBD1 as D (6 bases). The germline gives CDR1 MNHNY, CDR2 SVGAGI (reference sequence). Trimming took off 6 bases at V and 6 bases at J, with 12 bases between the two ends. The CDR3 runs 13 residues. The chain's CDR3 is CASSPTGPNEQFF. CDR3 nucleotides: TGTGCCAGCAGCCCGACAGGTCCCAATGAGCAGTTCTTC.

The CDR3 spells CASSLGRGDSGNTIYF. CDR3 bases: TGTGCCAGCAGCTTGGGTCGGGGTGACTCTGGAAACACCATATATTTT. The V and J genes are TRBV5-8 and TRBJ1-3, with no clear D. CDR3 length: 16 amino acids. Germline lookup yields CDR1 SGHTS and CDR2 YDEGEE. V shed 0 bases and J shed 0 bases, with 10 bases lying between them.

The chain is built from TRBV18 and TRBJ1-3, with D unclear. The germline gives CDR1 KGHSH, CDR2 LQKENI. Trimming removed 6 bases from V and 2 bases from J, with 14 bases in between. The length of the CDR3 is 15 residues. CDR3 DNA sequence: TGTGCCAGCTCGCCCCTCACAGATCCTGGAAACACCATATATTTT. Amino acids: CASSPLTDPGNTIYF.

This clone was counted a single time. The chain carries TRBV27 and TRBJ2-1, with 9 nucleotides matching TRBD2. From germline, CDR1 is MNHEY and CDR2 SMNVEV (reference sequence). The junction had 11 bases not matched to a gene; V was cut back by 6 bases and J by 5 bases. There are 16 residues in the CDR3. This CDR3 is CASSATPGLADNEQFF. As DNA, the CDR3 is TGTGCCAGCAGCGCCACGCCGGGACTAGCAGACAATGAGCAGTTCTTC.

The chain couples TRBV5-8 to TRBJ2-1; 8 positions match TRBD1. Germline CDR1 reads SGHTS; CDR2 reads YDEGEE. Unmatched junction bases numbered 3, after V lost 4 bases and J lost 0 bases. The CDR3 is 15 residues long. The CDR3 loop is CASSTGGYSYNEQFF. CDR3 coding DNA: TGTGCCAGCAGCACAGGGGGATACTCCTACAATGAGCAGTTCTTC.

The chain has TRBV27 and TRBJ1-2, with TRBD1 matching 8 bases. The length of the CDR3 is 16 residues. Per the germline V gene, CDR1 is MNHEY and CDR2 is SMNVEV (reference sequence). V lost 5 bases to trimming and J lost 1 base; unmatched junction nucleotides: 9. CDR3 region: CASSNSATGVNYGYTF. The CDR3 DNA reads TGTGCCAGCAGTAACTCAGCGACAGGGGTTAACTATGGCTACACCTTC.

This rearrangement joins TRBV5-5 to TRBJ2-7; D might be TRBD2 (5 bases). Trimming removed 2 bases from V and 0 bases from J, with 12 bases in between. This CDR3 is built from 15 residues. The germline gives CDR1 SGHKS, CDR2 YYEKEE (reference sequence). The DNA for the CDR3 is TGTGCCAGCAGCTTTGAGGGATTCGGCTCCTACGAGCAGTACTTC. The encoded protein is CASSFEGFGSYEQYF.

The rearrangement uses TRBV9 and TRBJ2-2; 13 positions match TRBD2. V lost 3 bases and J lost 2; bases outside the gene matches: 7. Per germline, CDR1 SGDLS and CDR2 YYNGEE. The CDR3 is 18 amino acids. The CDR3 bases are TGTGCCAGCAGCGGGAGACTAGCGGGAGGCTTCAACACCGGGGAGCTGTTTTTT. The encoded protein is CASSGRLAGGFNTGELFF.

The genes are TRBV14 and TRBJ1-1; 10 bases are a match to TRBD1. With 4 bases clipped from V and 4 bases from J, the junction kept 3 bases outside the gene matches. The CDR3 is 14 amino acids. CDR1 and CDR2 from the germline V gene are SGHDN and FVKESK. CDR3 DNA sequence: TGTGCCAGCAGCCGGGACAGGGGTGCCACTGAAGCTTTCTTT. It encodes CASSRDRGATEAFF.

The J gene is TRBJ2-5, the V gene TRBV2, with 11 bases fitting TRBD2. The CDR3 spans 15 residues. Per germline, CDR1 SNHLY and CDR2 FYNNEI. Unmatched junction bases numbered 6, after V lost 5 bases and J lost 4 bases. The DNA for the CDR3 is TGTGCCAGCAGTCCACTAGCGGGAGCTGGAGAGACCCAGTACTTC. Its protein product is CASSPLAGAGETQYF.

This clone has a handful of counts. CDR3 nucleotides: TGTGCCAGTGCCCCCTACAGGGGACGCAATCAGCCCCAGCATTTT. Translation gives CASAPYRGRNQPQHF. J is TRBJ1-5 and V is TRBV19, with 7 bases matching TRBD1. Germline loops: CDR1 LNHDA, CDR2 SQIVND (reference sequence). CDR3 length: 15 residues. V shed 8 bases, J shed 2 bases, and the junction held 9 bases outside the gene matches.

This clone appeared a few times. The rearrangement links TRBV10-1 to TRBJ1-5; maybe TRBD1 (6 bases). This CDR3 has 14 amino acids. Trimming pared 2 bases from V and 5 bases from J, leaving 10 bases between. In germline, CDR1 is WNHNN, CDR2 SYGVQD (reference sequence). The CDR3 here is CASSEAGADQPQHF. For the CDR3, the DNA is TGCGCCAGCAGTGAGGCAGGGGCAGATCAGCCCCAGCATTTT.

This chain connects TRBV5-5 to TRBJ2-3; tentative D call: TRBD2 (6 bases). Trimming shortened V by 1 base and J by 2 bases, and 11 bases separated the two germline ends. This CDR3 spans 15 amino acids. Germline CDR1 reads SGHKS; CDR2 reads YYEKEE (reference sequence). The CDR3 DNA is TGTGCCAGCAGCTTGAGACTAGGGGTCACAGATACGCAGTATTTT. Its protein product is CASSLRLGVTDTQYF.

The chain joins TRBV5-6 to TRBJ1-2; the match to TRBD1 covers 10 bases. The CDR3 runs 16 residues. Germline V gene sequence: CDR1 SGHDT, CDR2 YYEEEE. J was trimmed by 7 bases and V by 0 bases; bases with no gene match: 9. The CDR3 DNA sequence: TGTGCCAGCAGCTTGGGAGACAGGGGGCCCCTCCGTGGCTACACCTTC. It is translated as CASSLGDRGPLRGYTF.

V and J are TRBV18 and TRBJ2-2; the D gene is possibly TRBD2 (6 bases). Per germline, CDR1 KGHSH and CDR2 LQKENI. V was clipped by 2 bases and J by 2 bases, with 12 bases between them. The CDR3 contains 16 residues. CDR3 loop: CASSPTTSRNTGELFF. CDR3 nucleotide sequence: TGTGCCAGCTCACCAACAACTAGCCGTAACACCGGGGAGCTGTTTTTT.

The rearrangement joins TRBV6-5 to TRBJ1-1; the D is unclear. The CDR3 has 12 amino acids. CDR1 is MNHEY and CDR2 is SVGAGI in the germline V gene. V gave up 7 bases and J gave up 1 base, with 7 bases separating them. CDR3 sequence: CASIYRNTEAFF. In DNA, the CDR3 is TGTGCCAGCATCTACCGGAACACTGAAGCTTTCTTT.